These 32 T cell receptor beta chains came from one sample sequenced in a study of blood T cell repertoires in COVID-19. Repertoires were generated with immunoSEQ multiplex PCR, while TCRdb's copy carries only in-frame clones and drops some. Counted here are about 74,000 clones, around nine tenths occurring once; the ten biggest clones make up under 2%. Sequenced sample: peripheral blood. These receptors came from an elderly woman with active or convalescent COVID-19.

CDR3 in amino acids: CASSLDRGDTEAFF. In DNA, the CDR3 is TGTGCCAGCAGCTTAGATCGGGGAGACACTGAAGCTTTCTTT. The chain couples TRBV11-2 to TRBJ1-1; no clear D. This CDR3 is 14 amino acids long. From germline, CDR1 is SGHAT and CDR2 FQNNGV. V was pared by 0 bases and J by 3 bases, with 8 bases between. Filled out from reference TRBV11-2 and TRBJ1-1, the complete variable domain reads EAGVAQSPRYKIIEKRQSVAFWCNPISGHATLYWYQQILGQGPKLLIQFQNNGVVDDSQLPKDRFSAERLKGVDSTLKIQPAKLEDSAVYLCASSLDRGDTEAFFGQGTRLTVV.

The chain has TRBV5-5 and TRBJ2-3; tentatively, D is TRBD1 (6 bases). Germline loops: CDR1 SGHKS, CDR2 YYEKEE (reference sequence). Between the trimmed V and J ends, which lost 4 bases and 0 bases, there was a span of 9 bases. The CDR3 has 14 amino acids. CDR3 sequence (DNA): TGTGCCAGCAGCCACAGGGTTAGCACAGATACGCAGTATTTT. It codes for CASSHRVSTDTQYF.

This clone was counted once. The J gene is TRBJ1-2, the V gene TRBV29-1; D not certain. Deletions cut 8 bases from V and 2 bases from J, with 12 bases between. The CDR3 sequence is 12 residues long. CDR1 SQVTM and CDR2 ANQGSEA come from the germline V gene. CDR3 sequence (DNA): TGCAGCTTGAGGGAGTCCAACTATGGCTACACCTTC. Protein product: CSLRESNYGYTF.

Written as DNA, the CDR3 is TGTGCCAGCTCACCAGCCGCGGGAACCGGGGAGCTGTTTTTT. Translation: CASSPAAGTGELFF. The chain employs TRBV18 and TRBJ2-2, with D tentatively TRBD2 (6 bases). The V gene lost 2 bases and the J gene lost 5 bases, with 9 bases spanning the gap. CDR1 is KGHSH, CDR2 LQKENI, per germline. The CDR3 covers 14 residues.

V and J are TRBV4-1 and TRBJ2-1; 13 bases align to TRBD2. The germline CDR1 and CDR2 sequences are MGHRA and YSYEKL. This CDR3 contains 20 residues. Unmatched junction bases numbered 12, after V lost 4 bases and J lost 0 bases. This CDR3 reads CASSLNGLAGAPSSYNEQFF. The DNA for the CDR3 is TGCGCCAGCAGCCTCAACGGACTAGCGGGGGCCCCAAGCTCCTACAATGAGCAGTTCTTC.

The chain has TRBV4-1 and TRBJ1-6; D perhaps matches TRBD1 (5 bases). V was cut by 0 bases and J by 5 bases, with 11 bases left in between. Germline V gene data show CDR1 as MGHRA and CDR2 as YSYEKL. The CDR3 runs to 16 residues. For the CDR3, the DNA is TGCGCCAGCAGCCAAGAGGGGCATCAGGATAATTCACCCCTCCACTTT. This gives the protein CASSQEGHQDNSPLHF.

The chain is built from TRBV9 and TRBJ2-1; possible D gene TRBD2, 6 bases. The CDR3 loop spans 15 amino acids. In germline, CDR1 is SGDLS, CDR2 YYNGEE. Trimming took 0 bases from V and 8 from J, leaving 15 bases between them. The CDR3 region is CASSVAGDEYDEQFF. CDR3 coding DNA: TGTGCCAGCAGCGTAGCGGGAGATGAGTATGATGAGCAGTTCTTC. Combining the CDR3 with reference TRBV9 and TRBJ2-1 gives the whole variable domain DSGVTQTPKHLITATGQRVTLRCSPRSGDLSVYWYQQSLDQGLQFLIQYYNGEERAKGNILERFSAQQFPDLHSELNLSSLELGDSALYFCASSVAGDEYDEQFFGPGTRLTVL.

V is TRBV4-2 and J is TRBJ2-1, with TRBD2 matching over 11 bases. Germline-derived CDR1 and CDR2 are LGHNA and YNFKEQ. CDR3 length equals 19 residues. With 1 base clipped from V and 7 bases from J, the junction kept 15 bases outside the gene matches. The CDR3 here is CASSQALLLAGVSENEQFF. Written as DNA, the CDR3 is TGTGCCAGCAGCCAAGCCCTCCTACTAGCGGGAGTATCGGAGAATGAGCAGTTCTTC.

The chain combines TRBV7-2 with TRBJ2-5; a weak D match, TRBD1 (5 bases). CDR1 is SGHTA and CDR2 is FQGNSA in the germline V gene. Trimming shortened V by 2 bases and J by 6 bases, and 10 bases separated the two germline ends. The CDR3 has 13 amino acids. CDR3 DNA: TGTGCCAGCAGCTTAAACGCAGGGAAGACCCAGTACTTC. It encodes CASSLNAGKTQYF.

CDR3 nucleotide sequence: TGCGCCACCAAAGGGGCAGGGGATAATACCGGGGAGCTGTTTTTT. This translates into CATKGAGDNTGELFF. V and J are TRBV5-1 and TRBJ2-2; D possibly corresponds to TRBD1 (6 bases). Germline V gene sequence: CDR1 SGHRS, CDR2 YFSETQ. With 9 bases removed from V and 5 bases from J, the gap between germline ends came to 20 bases. The CDR3 sequence is 15 residues long.

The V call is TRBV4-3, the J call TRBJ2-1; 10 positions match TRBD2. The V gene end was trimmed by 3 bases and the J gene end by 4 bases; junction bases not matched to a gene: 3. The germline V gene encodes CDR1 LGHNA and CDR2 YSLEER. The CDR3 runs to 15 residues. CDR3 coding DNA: TGCGCCAGCAGCCAGAGGACTAGCGGTTACAATGAGCAGTTCTTC. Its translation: CASSQRTSGYNEQFF.

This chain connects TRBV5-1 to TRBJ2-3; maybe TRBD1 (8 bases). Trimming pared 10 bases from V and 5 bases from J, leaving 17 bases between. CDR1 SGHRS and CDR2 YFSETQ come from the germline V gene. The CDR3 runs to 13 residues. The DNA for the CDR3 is TGCGCCGGATCGGACAGGGAGGGAGATACGCAGTATTTT. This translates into CAGSDREGDTQYF.

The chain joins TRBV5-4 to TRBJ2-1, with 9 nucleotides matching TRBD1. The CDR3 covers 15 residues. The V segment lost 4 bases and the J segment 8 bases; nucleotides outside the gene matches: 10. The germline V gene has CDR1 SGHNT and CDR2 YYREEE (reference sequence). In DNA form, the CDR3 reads TGTGCCAGCAGCCTTCCCGGGACAGGGAACGATGAGCAGTTCTTC. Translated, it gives CASSLPGTGNDEQFF.

The CDR3 bases are TGCGCCAGCGGCTACAGGGGGCGAGAGACCCAGTACTTC. Its protein is CASGYRGRETQYF. This chain uses TRBV5-1 with TRBJ2-5; 9 bases fit TRBD1. J lost 4 bases, V lost 7 bases, and 5 bases had no gene match. The CDR3 is 13 residues long. Germline CDR1 SGHRS, CDR2 YFSETQ.

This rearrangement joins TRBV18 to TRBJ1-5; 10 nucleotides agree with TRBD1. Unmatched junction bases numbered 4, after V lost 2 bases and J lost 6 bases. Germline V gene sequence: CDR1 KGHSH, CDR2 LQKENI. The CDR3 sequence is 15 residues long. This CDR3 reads CASSPGTGVGQPQHF. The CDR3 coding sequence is TGTGCCAGCTCACCAGGGACAGGGGTTGGTCAGCCCCAGCATTTT.

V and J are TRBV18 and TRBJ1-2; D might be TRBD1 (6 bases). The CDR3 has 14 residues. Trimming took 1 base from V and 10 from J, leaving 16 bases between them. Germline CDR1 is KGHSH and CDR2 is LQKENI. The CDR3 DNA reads TGTGCCAGCTCACCACTACCCGACAGGACCGCCTACACCTTC. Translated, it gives CASSPLPDRTAYTF.

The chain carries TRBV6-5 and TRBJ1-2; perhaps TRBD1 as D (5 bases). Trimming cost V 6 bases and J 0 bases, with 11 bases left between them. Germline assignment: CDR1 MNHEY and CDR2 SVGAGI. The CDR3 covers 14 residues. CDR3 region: CASRPTGANYGYTF. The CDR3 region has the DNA TGTGCCAGCAGACCAACAGGCGCTAACTATGGCTACACCTTC.

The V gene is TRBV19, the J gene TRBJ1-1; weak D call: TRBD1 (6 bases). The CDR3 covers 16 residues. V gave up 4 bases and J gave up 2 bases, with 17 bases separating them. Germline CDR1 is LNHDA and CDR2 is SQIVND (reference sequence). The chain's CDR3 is CASSKGSGTHNTEAFF. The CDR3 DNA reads TGTGCCAGTAGTAAGGGGAGCGGGACACACAACACTGAAGCTTTCTTT.

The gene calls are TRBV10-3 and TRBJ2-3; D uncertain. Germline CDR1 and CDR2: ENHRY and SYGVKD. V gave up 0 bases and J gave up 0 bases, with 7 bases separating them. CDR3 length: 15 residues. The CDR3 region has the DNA TGTGCCATCAGTGAGTCCCACATTAGCACAGATACGCAGTATTTT. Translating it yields CAISESHISTDTQYF.

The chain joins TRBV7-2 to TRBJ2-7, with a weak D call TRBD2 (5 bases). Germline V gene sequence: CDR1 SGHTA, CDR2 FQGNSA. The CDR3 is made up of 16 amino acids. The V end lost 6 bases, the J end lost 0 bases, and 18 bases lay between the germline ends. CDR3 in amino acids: CASRLRGSGISYEQYF. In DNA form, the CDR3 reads TGTGCCAGCAGACTACGGGGTTCGGGAATCTCCTACGAGCAGTACTTC.

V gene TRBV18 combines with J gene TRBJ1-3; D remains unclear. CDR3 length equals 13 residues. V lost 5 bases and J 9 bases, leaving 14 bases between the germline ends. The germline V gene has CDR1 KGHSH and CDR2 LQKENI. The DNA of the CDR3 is TGTGCCAGCTCAAACAGTCCGGGGAGCACCATATATTTT. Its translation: CASSNSPGSTIYF.

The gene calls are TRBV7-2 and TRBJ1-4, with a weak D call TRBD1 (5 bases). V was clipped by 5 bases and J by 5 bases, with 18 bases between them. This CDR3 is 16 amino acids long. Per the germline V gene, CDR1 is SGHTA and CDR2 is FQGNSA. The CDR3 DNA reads TGTGCCAGCAGCCCCCGAGGGGCGGGGTTAAATGAAAAACTGTTTTTT. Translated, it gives CASSPRGAGLNEKLFF.

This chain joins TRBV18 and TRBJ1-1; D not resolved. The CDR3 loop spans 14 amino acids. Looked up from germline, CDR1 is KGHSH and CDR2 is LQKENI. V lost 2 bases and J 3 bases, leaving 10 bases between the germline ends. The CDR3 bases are TGTGCCAGCTCACCAACCTCTGGAGACACTGAAGCTTTCTTT. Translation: CASSPTSGDTEAFF. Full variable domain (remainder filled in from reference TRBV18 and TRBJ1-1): NAGVMQNPRHLVRRRGQEARLRCSPMKGHSHVYWYRQLPEEGLKFMVYLQKENIIDESGMPKERFSAEFPKEGPSILRIQQVVRGDSAAYFCASSPTSGDTEAFFGQGTRLTVV.

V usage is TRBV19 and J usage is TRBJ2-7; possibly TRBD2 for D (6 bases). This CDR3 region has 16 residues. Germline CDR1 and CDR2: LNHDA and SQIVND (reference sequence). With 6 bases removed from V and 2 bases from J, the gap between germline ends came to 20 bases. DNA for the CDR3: TGTGCCAGTAGCGCACGCTCAAAGGGACTCCCCTACGAGCAGTACTTC. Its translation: CASSARSKGLPYEQYF.

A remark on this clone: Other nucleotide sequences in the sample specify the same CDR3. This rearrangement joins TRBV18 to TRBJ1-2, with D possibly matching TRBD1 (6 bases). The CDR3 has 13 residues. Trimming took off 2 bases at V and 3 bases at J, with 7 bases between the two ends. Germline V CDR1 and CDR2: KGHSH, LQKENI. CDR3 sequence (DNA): TGTGCCAGCTCACCAGGGGGCGACTATGGCTACACCTTC. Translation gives CASSPGGDYGYTF. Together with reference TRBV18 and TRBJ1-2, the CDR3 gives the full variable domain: NAGVMQNPRHLVRRRGQEARLRCSPMKGHSHVYWYRQLPEEGLKFMVYLQKENIIDESGMPKERFSAEFPKEGPSILRIQQVVRGDSAAYFCASSPGGDYGYTFGSGTRLTVV.

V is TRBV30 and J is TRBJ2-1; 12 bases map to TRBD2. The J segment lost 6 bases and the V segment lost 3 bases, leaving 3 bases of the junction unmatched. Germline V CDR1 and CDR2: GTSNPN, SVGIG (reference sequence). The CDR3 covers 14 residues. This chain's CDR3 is CAWRLAGGTNEQFF. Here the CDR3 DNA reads TGTGCCTGGAGACTAGCGGGAGGAACCAATGAGCAGTTCTTC.

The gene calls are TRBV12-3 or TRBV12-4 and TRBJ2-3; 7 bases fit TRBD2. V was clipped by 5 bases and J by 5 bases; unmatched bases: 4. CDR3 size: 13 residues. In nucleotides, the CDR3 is TGTGCCAGCAGTGGACTAGGAGGAGATACGCAGTATTTT. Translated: CASSGLGGDTQYF.

In DNA form, the CDR3 reads TGTGCCAGCAGTTTTCGCAGGGGGCGCGGTGGCTACACCTTC. It translates to CASSFRRGRGGYTF. The chain combines TRBV6-4 with TRBJ1-2, with 8 positions matching TRBD1. The CDR3 spans 14 residues. J lost 7 bases, V lost 5 bases, and 9 bases had no gene match. Germline values: CDR1 MRHNA, CDR2 SNTAGT.

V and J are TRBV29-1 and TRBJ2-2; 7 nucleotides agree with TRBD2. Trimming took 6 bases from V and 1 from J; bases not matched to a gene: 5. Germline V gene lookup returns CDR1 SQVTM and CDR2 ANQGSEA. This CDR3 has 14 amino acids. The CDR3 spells CSVGTTLNTGELFF. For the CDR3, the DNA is TGCAGCGTCGGGACTACACTGAACACCGGGGAGCTGTTTTTT.

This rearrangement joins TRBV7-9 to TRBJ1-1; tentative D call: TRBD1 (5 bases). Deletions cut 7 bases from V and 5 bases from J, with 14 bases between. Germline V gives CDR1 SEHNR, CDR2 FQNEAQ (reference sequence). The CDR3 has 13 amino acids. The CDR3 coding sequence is TGTGCCAGCACTCTACGGGGGGGAACTGAAGCTTTCTTT. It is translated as CASTLRGGTEAFF.

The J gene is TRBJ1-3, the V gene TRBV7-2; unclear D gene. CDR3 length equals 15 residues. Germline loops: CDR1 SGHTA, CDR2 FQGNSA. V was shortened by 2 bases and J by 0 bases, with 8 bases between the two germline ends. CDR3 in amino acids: CASSLTGLSGNTIYF. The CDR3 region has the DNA TGTGCCAGCAGCTTAACCGGTCTCTCTGGAAACACCATATATTTT.

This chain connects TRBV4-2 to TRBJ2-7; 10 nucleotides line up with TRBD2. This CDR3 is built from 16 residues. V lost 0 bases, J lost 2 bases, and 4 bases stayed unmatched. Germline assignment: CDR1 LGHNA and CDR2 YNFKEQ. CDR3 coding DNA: TGTGCCAGCAGCCAAGAGGGACTAGCGCTACCCTACGAGCAGTACTTC. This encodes CASSQEGLALPYEQYF.